This TCR beta chain was captured in a study of shared clonotypes between healthy human individuals (TCRdb year 2020). For context, the study as a whole: The cohort included three men and a couple of women between 18 and 49 years of age. Blood TCR repertoires of a handful of healthy adults were deeply sequenced to estimate repertoire size and the extent of clonotype sharing between individuals. For each donor, CD4 naive and CD4 memory were each given three plates, CD8 naive was given two plates, and CD8 memory was given one plate. Leukapheresis yielded between about 0.8 and 9.5 billion PBMCs per donor. To increase sequencing depth and limit assay-specific biases, TCR repertoire library preparation and sequencing were carried out by different laboratories using diverse techniques.

The paper as a whole reports these results and caveats: Larger estimated clonotype richness was generally found for naive subsets than for memory subsets. The small number of donors limited the genetic and exposure-history diversity represented. Pairwise subsampling indicated that sequencing depth was expected to affect the degree of clonotype sharing among donors. Even with the large sequencing depth, rarefaction of the sorted-subset datasets indicated that sequencing was incomplete. Sampling was limited to blood, and TCR repertoires in tissue likely differ from TCR repertoires in blood. When a handful of donors were compared, the shared fraction of clonotypes was approximately 5% for naive CD4, over 3% for naive CD8, 2.3% for memory CD4, and approximately 0.4% for memory CD8. Compared with non-shared clonotypes, clonotypes shared by all four sorted-subset donors had higher generation probabilities.

With regard to this clone: The target of this receptor is not known. There are no base qualities to consult, and no much larger clone falls within one base.

TCR CDR3 regions were amplified from genomic DNA by multiplex PCR using the deep immunoSEQ assay. Extracted genomic DNA from each cell subset was spread evenly across all wells of several immunoSEQ 96-well plates, with each plate serving as a replicate. For sorted subsets, around 200 ng genomic DNA, equal to tens of thousands of T cell genomes, was loaded into each replicate PCR. Purified libraries were measured with a Qubit 3.0 fluorometer, size-checked on a Bioanalyzer 2100, and measured again with the KAPA Library Quantification kit. Every immunoSEQ 96-well plate was sequenced on a separate single-read 150-cycle Illumina NextSeq 550 flow cell. The paper's processing steps were these. Because only junctional sequences without quality scores were contained in the immunoSEQ output, filtering matching that applied to full-length reads could not be performed. Sequences were annotated with PyIR, a Python wrapper for IgBLAST v1.9, using IMGT germline references to assign V/J genes and CDR3. Reads with weak V/J assignments (E-value above 1e-6), missing CDR3, stop codons, out-of-frame junctions, or ambiguous translated residues were removed. V3J clonotypes were defined as sequences sharing an identical inferred V gene, J gene, and CDR3 amino acid sequence. The percentage overlap between two repertoires was calculated by dividing the number of shared unique clonotypes by the size of the smaller repertoire. Richness of each repertoire was evaluated using RTK rarefaction, the Chao1 estimator, and Recon v2.1 estimates of unobserved clonotypes. OLGA was used to compute generation probabilities for all TCRbeta clonotypes that the gDNA method yielded from a handful of donors. Entries here come from immuneACCESS through TCRdb and include only in-frame sequences with V and J called. Some clones fail to appear in such tables; in the studies checked, an unresolved V gene covers under half of the shortfall, and the cause of the remainder is unknown. V and J calls and clone size follow that table, whereas D and trimming were derived from the DNA. The sample data list fewer than 400,000 clones, and around 72% of these were observed just once. In total, the top ten clones hold approximately 10% of the sample.

The donors were healthy, HIV-negative adults with no recently reported acute infections or vaccinations. Every donor was a Caucasian adult residing in Nashville, Tennessee, USA. CD4+ T cells were enriched by magnetic negative selection; naive cells were then positively selected on CD45RA, and the negative fraction formed the memory subset. Blood was collected by leukapheresis, and PBMCs were isolated by Ficoll-Histopaque density gradient centrifugation and then cryopreserved in liquid nitrogen vapor phase. Purity and quantity of every magnetically sorted T cell population were checked by analytical flow cytometry. Genomic DNA was isolated from every sorted fraction and measured by UV absorbance on a Nanodrop 2000c. The sample consisted of memory CD4+ T cells sorted from blood. The cell subset or site label for this specimen denotes: CD45RA-negative fraction. The sequence derives from a man between 25 and 39 years old in good health.

Here is the DNA: TGCAGCGTTGAAGCCGGACAGGGGTTGCTTCGCGAGCAGTACTTC. The translation is CSVEAGQGLLREQYF. The V and J segments used are TRBV29-1 and TRBJ2-7, with 9 central nucleotides matching TRBD1. The CDR3 holds 15 amino acids from the cysteine to the phenylalanine. The sequence is cut down to CDR3 DNA, 45 bases in frame from base 1. Trimming accounts for 1 base at V and 6 bases at J, while the number of junction bases matched to no gene is 10. CDR1 and CDR2 were assigned from the germline V gene as SQVTM and ANQGSEA.